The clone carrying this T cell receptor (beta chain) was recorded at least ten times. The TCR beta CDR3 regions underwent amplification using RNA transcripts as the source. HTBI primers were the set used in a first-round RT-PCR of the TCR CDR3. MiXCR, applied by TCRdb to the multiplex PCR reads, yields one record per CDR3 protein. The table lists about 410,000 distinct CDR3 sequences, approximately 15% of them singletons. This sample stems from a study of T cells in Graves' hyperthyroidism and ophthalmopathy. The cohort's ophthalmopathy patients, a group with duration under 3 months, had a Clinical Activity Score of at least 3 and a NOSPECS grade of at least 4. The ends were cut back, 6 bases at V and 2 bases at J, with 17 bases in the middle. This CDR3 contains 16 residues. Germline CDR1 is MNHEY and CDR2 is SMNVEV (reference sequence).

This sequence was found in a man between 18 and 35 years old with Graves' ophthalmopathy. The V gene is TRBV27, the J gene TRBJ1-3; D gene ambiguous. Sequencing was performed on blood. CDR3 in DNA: TGTGCCAGCAGAAGGTCAGGCATACCGACTGGAAACACCATATATTTT. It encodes CASRRSGIPTGNTIYF.